This T cell receptor (beta chain) was sequenced for a study of control samples from healthy donors and cancer patients. V was pared by 1 base and J by 7 bases, with 1 base of the junction left unmatched. The CDR3 is made up of 12 amino acids. Looked up from germline, CDR1 is SGDLS and CDR2 is YYNGEE. The data were produced by immunoSEQ multiplex PCR, yet TCRdb's version contains in-frame clones alone and is incomplete. The sample consists of 95,000 to 150,000 clones, around 87% of them appearing once. This receptor was identified in a man aged 35-49 years in good health. Sequencing was carried out using blood. V gene TRBV9 combines with J gene TRBJ1-2, with 7 bases lining up with TRBD1. CDR3: CASSVTGAGYTF. The DNA for the CDR3 is TGTGCCAGCAGCGTAACAGGGGCTGGCTACACCTTC. Full variable domain (outside the CDR3, taken from reference TRBV9 and TRBJ1-2): DSGVTQTPKHLITATGQRVTLRCSPRSGDLSVYWYQQSLDQGLQFLIQYYNGEERAKGNILERFSAQQFPDLHSELNLSSLELGDSALYFCASSVTGAGYTFGSGTRLTVV.